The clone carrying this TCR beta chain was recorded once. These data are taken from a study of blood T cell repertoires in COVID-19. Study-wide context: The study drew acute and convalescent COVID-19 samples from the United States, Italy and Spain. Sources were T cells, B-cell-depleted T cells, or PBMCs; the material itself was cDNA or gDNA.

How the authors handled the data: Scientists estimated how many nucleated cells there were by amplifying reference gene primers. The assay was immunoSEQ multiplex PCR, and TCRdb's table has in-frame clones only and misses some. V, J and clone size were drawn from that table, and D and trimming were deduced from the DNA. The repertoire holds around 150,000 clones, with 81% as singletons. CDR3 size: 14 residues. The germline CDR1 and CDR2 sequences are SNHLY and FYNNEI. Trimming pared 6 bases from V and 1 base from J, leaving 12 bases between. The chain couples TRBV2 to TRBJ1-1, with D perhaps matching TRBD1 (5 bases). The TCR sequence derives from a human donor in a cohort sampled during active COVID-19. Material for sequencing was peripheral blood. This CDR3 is CASRGWGGNTEAFF. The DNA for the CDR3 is TGTGCCAGCAGAGGTTGGGGGGGGAACACTGAAGCTTTCTTT.